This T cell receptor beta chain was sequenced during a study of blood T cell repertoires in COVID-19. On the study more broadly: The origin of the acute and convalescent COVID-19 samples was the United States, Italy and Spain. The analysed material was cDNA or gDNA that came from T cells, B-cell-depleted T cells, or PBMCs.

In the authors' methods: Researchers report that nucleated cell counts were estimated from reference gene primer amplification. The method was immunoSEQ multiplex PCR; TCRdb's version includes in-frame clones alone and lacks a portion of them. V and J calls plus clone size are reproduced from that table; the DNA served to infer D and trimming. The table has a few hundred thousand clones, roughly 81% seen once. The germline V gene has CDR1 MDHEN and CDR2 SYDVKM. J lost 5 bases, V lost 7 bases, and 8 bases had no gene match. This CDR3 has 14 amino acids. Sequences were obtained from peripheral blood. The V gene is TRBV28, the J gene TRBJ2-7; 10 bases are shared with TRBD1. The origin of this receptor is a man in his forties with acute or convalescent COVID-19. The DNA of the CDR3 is TGTGCCAGCAAGGGACAGGGGAGAAGAAACGAGCAGTACTTC. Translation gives CASKGQGRRNEQYF.